Listed here are 25 T cell receptor beta chains from one sample, sequenced in a study of Ad26.COV2.S vaccination and SARS-CoV-2 variants. Noted treatment: 15 to 20 received Ad26.COV2.S at low or high dose, single or two shots; five or six received placebo; per-sample allocation not given. At day 63 after the first vaccine or placebo injection, samples were drawn. The data were produced by immunoSEQ multiplex PCR, yet TCRdb's version contains in-frame clones alone and is incomplete. The sample holds fewer than 900,000 clones; about 90% are singletons and the top ten take about 1.5%. The sample was peripheral blood, taken in a trial of Ad26.COV2.S vaccine versus placebo. Receptors were obtained from a person aged 18-65 years who received the Ad26.COV2.S COVID-19 vaccine or a placebo.

This clone has ten or more counts. J is TRBJ2-7 and V is TRBV7-9; D may be TRBD2 (7 bases). CDR1 is SEHNR, CDR2 FQNEAQ, per germline (reference sequence). The CDR3 contains 14 residues. V was cut by 4 bases and J by 6 bases, with 16 bases left in between. The CDR3 DNA is TGTGCCAGCAGCTGGGGGGGCGCGAGCGGCGAGCAGTACTTC. This translates into CASSWGGASGEQYF.

The chain employs TRBV29-1 and TRBJ1-1; D might be TRBD1 (5 bases). CDR1 is SQVTM, CDR2 ANQGSEA, per germline. The length of the CDR3 is 11 residues. Trimming took off 7 bases at V and 6 bases at J, with 12 bases between the two ends. CDR3 DNA: TGCAGCGGTGCCGGGGACGCTGAAGCTTTCTTT. Its protein is CSGAGDAEAFF. The full variable domain, rest sourced from reference TRBV29-1 and TRBJ1-1, is SAVISQKPSRDICQRGTSLTIQCQVDSQVTMMFWYRQQPGQSLTLIATANQGSEATYESGFVIDKFPISRPNLTFSTLTVSNMSPEDSSIYLCSGAGDAEAFFGQGTRLTVV.

In DNA form, the CDR3 reads TGCGCCAGCAGGGAAGGCGCGGGGGTGAGCACAGATACGCAGTATTTT. It encodes CASREGAGVSTDTQYF. The chain uses TRBV5-1 and TRBJ2-3, with 7 bases matching TRBD2. The germline V gene has CDR1 SGHRS and CDR2 YFSETQ. CDR3 length: 16 residues. V trimming: 5 bases; J trimming: 0 bases; junction bases outside the gene matches: 9. Looking up the rest from reference TRBV5-1 and TRBJ2-3 gives the full variable domain: KAGVTQTPRYLIKTRGQQVTLSCSPISGHRSVSWYQQTPGQGLQFLFEYFSETQRNKGNFPGRFSGRQFSNSRSEMNVSTLELGDSALYLCASREGAGVSTDTQYFGPGTRLTVL.

The rearrangement links TRBV11-3 to TRBJ2-1; 9 nucleotides match TRBD2. The CDR3 length is 16 residues. V was clipped by 1 base and J by 5 bases; unmatched bases: 6. Germline loops: CDR1 SGHNT, CDR2 YENEEA. The CDR3 coding sequence is TGTGCCAGCAGCTTAGGGCTAGCGGGAAGAGACAATGAGCAGTTCTTC. Protein: CASSLGLAGRDNEQFF.

The rearrangement joins TRBV18 to TRBJ2-7; 11 bases map to TRBD2. Germline V lookup: CDR1 KGHSH, CDR2 LQKENI. The CDR3 length is 14 residues. Trimming at V came to 6 bases and at J to 5 bases, leaving 6 bases not matched to a gene. In DNA, the CDR3 is TGTGCCAGCTCTCCGACTAGCGGGAAGGACGAGCAGTACTTC. The encoded protein is CASSPTSGKDEQYF.

This CDR3 is CASSPTGAPNTGELFF. The DNA for the CDR3 is TGTGCCAGCAGCCCTACAGGGGCTCCGAACACCGGGGAGCTGTTTTTT. The chain has TRBV11-3 and TRBJ2-2; 7 bases match TRBD1. The V gene's germline CDR1 is SGHNT and CDR2 YENEEA. J lost 0 bases, V lost 5 bases, and 6 bases had no gene match. The CDR3 contains 16 residues.

The table lists this clone with a count of one. The V and J genes are TRBV10-2 and TRBJ1-4; D unclear. This CDR3 contains 12 residues. V dropped 3 bases and J dropped 11 bases, with 10 bases sitting between them. Germline V CDR1 and CDR2: WSHSY, SAAADI. The CDR3 region has the DNA TGCGCCAGCAGTGAAAGTGGGAGGAAACTGTTTTTT. As protein: CASSESGRKLFF.

This chain links TRBV7-2 with TRBJ1-3; weak D call: TRBD1 (5 bases). V was cut by 5 bases and J by 5 bases, with 19 bases left in between. There are 16 residues in the CDR3. Per germline, CDR1 SGHTA and CDR2 FQGNSA. The CDR3 DNA follows: TGTGCCAGCAGCCCAGAAGGTGCCAGGGCTAGAAACACCATATATTTT. Translation gives CASSPEGARARNTIYF.

This clone was observed a single time. J is TRBJ1-4 and V is TRBV3-1 (or the pseudogene TRBV3-2), with D perhaps matching TRBD1 (6 bases). Germline assignment: CDR1 LGHDT and CDR2 YNNKEL (reference sequence). This CDR3 contains 16 residues. The V and J ends lost 0 bases and 4 bases respectively, with 12 bases between them. CDR3 sequence (DNA): TGTGCCAGCAGCCAAGATGCAGGGGCCAATAATGAAAAACTGTTTTTT. It codes for CASSQDAGANNEKLFF.

This clone showed up just once. The chain is built from TRBV11-2 and TRBJ2-7; D ambiguous. The germline gives CDR1 SGHAT, CDR2 FQNNGV. Deletions cut 5 bases from V and 2 bases from J, with 7 bases between. The CDR3 runs 12 residues. The CDR3 sequence: CASSPFTYEQYF. CDR3 in DNA: TGTGCCAGCAGCCCCTTTACCTACGAGCAGTACTTC.

This clone was seen only once. The chain is built from TRBV18 and TRBJ2-1; TRBD1 aligns across 7 bases. Germline values: CDR1 KGHSH, CDR2 LQKENI. CDR3 size: 13 residues. V dropped 5 bases and J dropped 9; count of bases not matched to a gene: 7. The CDR3 spells CASSLQGSVEQFF. CDR3 nucleotides: TGTGCCAGCTCATTACAGGGGTCGGTTGAGCAGTTCTTC.

The chain couples TRBV5-1 to TRBJ2-1, with 7 bases matching TRBD1. The CDR3 has 15 residues. Looked up from germline, CDR1 is SGHRS and CDR2 is YFSETQ. Trimming removed 4 bases from V and 4 bases from J; junction bases left unmatched: 8. The CDR3 region has the DNA TGCGCCAGCAGCATCGGACAGGTGCGGTACAATGAGCAGTTCTTC. Amino acid sequence: CASSIGQVRYNEQFF.

This chain connects TRBV30 to TRBJ1-1; D unclear. The CDR3 sequence is 13 residues long. V lost 0 bases and J 0 bases, leaving 5 bases between the germline ends. CDR1 is GTSNPN, CDR2 SVGIG, per germline (reference sequence). The CDR3, as DNA: TGTGCCTGGAGTGTAGATCTGAACACTGAAGCTTTCTTT. Translated, it gives CAWSVDLNTEAFF.

The V and J genes are TRBV7-8 and TRBJ2-3; D possibly corresponds to TRBD1 (6 bases). The CDR3 length is 17 residues. Germline CDR1 SGHVS, CDR2 FQNEAQ. With 5 bases removed from V and 0 bases from J, the gap between germline ends came to 18 bases. CDR3 sequence (DNA): TGTGCCAGCAGCCCTATTGGGGGCCGCATTAGCACAGATACGCAGTATTTT. As protein: CASSPIGGRISTDTQYF.

This clone was detected only once. V gene TRBV19 combines with J gene TRBJ1-5; 8 nucleotides line up with TRBD1. The CDR3 has 15 residues. V was pared by 6 bases and J by 4 bases, with 8 bases of the junction left unmatched. Germline V gene sequence: CDR1 LNHDA, CDR2 SQIVND (reference sequence). Here the CDR3 reads CASSPGRGLNQPQHF. CDR3 sequence (DNA): TGTGCCAGTAGCCCGGGCAGGGGGCTAAATCAGCCCCAGCATTTT.

The chain has TRBV6-4 and TRBJ2-7, with a possible D match to TRBD2 (6 bases). This CDR3 region has 16 residues. Trimming took off 0 bases at V and 0 bases at J, with 12 bases between the two ends. Germline CDR1 and CDR2: MRHNA and SNTAGT. The CDR3 loop is CASSDSPGLSSYEQYF. CDR3 coding DNA: TGTGCCAGCAGTGACTCCCCGGGACTCAGCTCCTACGAGCAGTACTTC.

A few counts support this clone. The same CDR3 arises from other DNA sequences in this sample as well. The CDR3 DNA reads TGTGCCAGCAGTCTCACAGGGATCCACGAGCAGTACTTC. As protein: CASSLTGIHEQYF. The chain has TRBV27 and TRBJ2-7, with a possible D match to TRBD1 (6 bases). This CDR3 has 13 amino acids. CDR1 MNHEY and CDR2 SMNVEV come from the germline V gene (reference sequence). V was clipped by 5 bases and J by 5 bases, with 13 bases between them.

V usage is TRBV9 and J usage is TRBJ2-2; D is uncertain. The CDR3 extends over 14 amino acids. Germline values: CDR1 SGDLS, CDR2 YYNGEE. The V end lost 2 bases, the J end lost 1 base, and 6 bases lay between the germline ends. The CDR3 here is CASSVRLNTGELFF. CDR3 nucleotide sequence: TGTGCCAGCAGCGTCAGACTGAACACCGGGGAGCTGTTTTTT.

The chain employs TRBV21-1 and TRBJ2-3; TRBD2, the table's D call, was not compared with the DNA. TRBV21-1 represents a pseudogene. The CDR3 runs to 19 residues. The CDR3 nucleotides are TGTGCCACTAGGCCCCTAGCGGGAGTAAAGGGGACTAGCACAGATACGCAGTATTTT. Encoded protein: CATRPLAGVKGTSTDTQYF.

V and J are TRBV6-2 or TRBV6-3 and TRBJ2-5; TRBD1 is a possible D gene (5 bases). CDR1 and CDR2 (germline): MNHEY, SVGEGT. The CDR3 has 16 amino acids. With 0 bases removed from V and 1 base from J, the gap between germline ends came to 12 bases. The CDR3 nucleotides are TGTGCCAGCAGTTACTCGGCAGGGTTGGGCCAAGAGACCCAGTACTTC. Translating it yields CASSYSAGLGQETQYF.

The CDR3 is CAWSSGGKFYGYTF. The CDR3 bases are TGTGCCTGGAGTTCCGGGGGGAAATTTTATGGCTACACCTTC. V usage is TRBV30 and J usage is TRBJ1-2; possible D gene TRBD1, 5 bases. Germline lookup yields CDR1 GTSNPN and CDR2 SVGIG (reference sequence). This CDR3 region has 14 residues. The V gene lost 2 bases and the J gene lost 5 bases, with 15 bases spanning the gap.

V and J are TRBV24-1 and TRBJ2-5; the D call may be TRBD1 or TRBD2 (6 bases each). The V gene lost 8 bases and the J gene lost 5 bases, with 11 bases spanning the gap. Germline V CDR1 and CDR2: KGHDR, SFDVKD. This CDR3 is built from 12 residues. The CDR3 here is CATKGGTETQYF. The CDR3 coding sequence is TGTGCCACCAAGGGGGGAACGGAGACCCAGTACTTC.

The rearrangement joins TRBV27 to TRBJ2-2, with D possibly being TRBD2 (6 bases). V lost 4 bases and J lost 0, with 18 bases in between. From germline, CDR1 is MNHEY and CDR2 SMNVEV (reference sequence). The CDR3 has 18 residues. In DNA form, the CDR3 reads TGTGCCAGCAGTTACATATATGGAGGGGCACCGAACACCGGGGAGCTGTTTTTT. Its protein product is CASSYIYGGAPNTGELFF.

The rearrangement joins TRBV5-1 to TRBJ2-7; TRBD1 is a possible D gene (6 bases). From germline, CDR1 is SGHRS and CDR2 YFSETQ. Trimming shortened V by 0 bases and J by 1 base, and 11 bases separated the two germline ends. This CDR3 contains 15 residues. In DNA form, the CDR3 reads TGCGCCAGCAGCTTGGGGGACACTGGGTCCTACGAGCAGTACTTC. As protein: CASSLGDTGSYEQYF.

As regards this clone: At one boundary the junction diverges from the germline segment, which might be a read error. This chain joins TRBV4-2 and TRBJ2-3, with 11 bases that match TRBD2. Germline V gene lookup returns CDR1 LGHNA and CDR2 YNFKEQ. The CDR3 is 18 residues long. CDR3 bases: TGTGCCAGCAGCGAAGACACATATAGCGGGGGGGCCATAGATACGCAGTATTTT. This translates into CASSEDTYSGGAIDTQYF.